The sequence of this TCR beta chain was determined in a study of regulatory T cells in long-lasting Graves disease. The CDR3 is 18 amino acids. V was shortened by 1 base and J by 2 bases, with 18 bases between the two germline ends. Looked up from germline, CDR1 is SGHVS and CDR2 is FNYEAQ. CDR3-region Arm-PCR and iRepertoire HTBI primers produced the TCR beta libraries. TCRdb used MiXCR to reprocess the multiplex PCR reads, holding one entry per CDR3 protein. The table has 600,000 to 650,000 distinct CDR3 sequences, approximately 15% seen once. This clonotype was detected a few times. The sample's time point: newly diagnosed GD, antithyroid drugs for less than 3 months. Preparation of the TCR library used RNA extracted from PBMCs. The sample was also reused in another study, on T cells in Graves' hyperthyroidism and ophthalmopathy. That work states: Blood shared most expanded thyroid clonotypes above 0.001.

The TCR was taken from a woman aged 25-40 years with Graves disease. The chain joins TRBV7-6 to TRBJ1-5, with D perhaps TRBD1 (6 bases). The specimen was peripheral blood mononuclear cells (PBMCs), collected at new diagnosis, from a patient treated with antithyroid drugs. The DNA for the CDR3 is TGTGCCAGCAGCTTAGAACCACGAGGGGGGGCCGGCAATCAGCCCCAGCATTTT. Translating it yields CASSLEPRGGAGNQPQHF.